Shown below are 28 T cell receptor beta chains from a single sample sequenced in a study of T-cell reconstitution after alpha-beta-depleted transplantation in children. Unique molecular identifiers were incorporated when the TCRbeta library was constructed. Using its own MiXCR run on the PCR reads, TCRdb lists one record per CDR3 protein. The data show almost 250,000 distinct CDR3 sequences, roughly 25% seen once. Sample: PBMCs, taken before TCRalphabeta/CD19-depleted stem cell transplant. Source of these receptors: a girl aged 2-10 years with Fanconi anemia, due to receive a stem cell transplant.

A single count supports this clonotype. J is TRBJ2-1 and V is TRBV20-1; 7 bases agree with TRBD2. Germline assignment: CDR1 DFQATT and CDR2 SNEGSKA (reference sequence). V was clipped by 8 bases and J by 4 bases; unmatched bases: 8. The CDR3 sequence is 13 residues long. The DNA of the CDR3 is TGCAGTTCTTCTAGCGGACCGTACAATGAGCAGTTCTTC. Its translation: CSSSSGPYNEQFF.

This clonotype was seen ten or more times. The CDR3 DNA reads as TGTGCCAGCAGTTTAGAGAGTCTCCGTTCCTACGAGCAGTACTTC. It encodes CASSLESLRSYEQYF. The V gene is TRBV12-3 or TRBV12-4, the J gene TRBJ2-7; D ambiguous. V lost 1 base and J lost 1, with 11 bases in between. The CDR3 is 15 amino acids.

This clonotype appeared many times. The chain recombines TRBV5-6 with TRBJ2-3; the match to TRBD1 covers 10 bases. Germline values: CDR1 SGHDT, CDR2 YYEEEE. The J segment lost 1 base and the V segment lost 1 base, leaving 3 bases of the junction unmatched. This CDR3 is 16 amino acids long. In DNA form, the CDR3 reads TGTGCCAGCAGCTTGTGGGACAGGGGAGGCACAGATACGCAGTATTTT. Protein product: CASSLWDRGGTDTQYF.

This clonotype occurred a few times. This chain links TRBV20-1 with TRBJ2-2; tentatively, D is TRBD1 or TRBD2 (5 bases each). Trimming left V 1 base short and J 7 bases short, with 19 bases between. This CDR3 has 16 amino acids. Per the germline V gene, CDR1 is DFQATT and CDR2 is SNEGSKA (reference sequence). The CDR3 loop is CSARGERTLESGELFF. CDR3 bases: TGCAGTGCTAGAGGGGAGCGGACACTTGAGAGCGGGGAGCTGTTTTTT.

The chain joins TRBV11-2 to TRBJ2-2, with a possible D match to TRBD2 (6 bases). Germline CDR1 SGHAT, CDR2 FQNNGV. This CDR3 spans 17 amino acids. V dropped 7 bases and J dropped 1 base, with 19 bases sitting between them. CDR3 amino acids: CASTLTNGGRNTGELFF. The CDR3 DNA reads as TGTGCCAGCACCCTAACAAACGGGGGACGGAACACCGGGGAGCTGTTTTTT.

This clonotype was recorded a few times. The V and J genes are TRBV7-9 and TRBJ2-1; 8 nucleotides match TRBD2. The CDR3 loop spans 14 amino acids. Trimming removed 5 bases from V and 2 bases from J; junction bases left unmatched: 2. Germline values: CDR1 SEHNR, CDR2 FQNEAQ (reference sequence). The chain's CDR3 is CASSHSGTYNEQFF. CDR3 DNA: TGTGCCAGCAGCCATAGCGGGACCTACAATGAGCAGTTCTTC.

This clonotype was recorded a few times. V is TRBV27 and J is TRBJ2-3; D tentatively fits TRBD1 or TRBD2 (5 bases each). V dropped 6 bases and J dropped 1 base, with 11 bases sitting between them. The CDR3 loop spans 14 amino acids. CDR1 is MNHEY and CDR2 is SMNVEV in the germline V gene (reference sequence). The CDR3 bases are TGTGCCAGCAGAGGAGTGGGGGGCACAGATACGCAGTATTTT. Amino acids: CASRGVGGTDTQYF.

V usage is TRBV15 and J usage is TRBJ2-1; D might be TRBD2 (5 bases). The CDR3 runs to 14 residues. CDR1 is LNHNV, CDR2 YYDKDF, per germline (reference sequence). Trimming took off 2 bases at V and 3 bases at J, with 8 bases between the two ends. This CDR3 is CATSRRGSYNEQFF. The CDR3 bases are TGTGCCACCAGCAGACGAGGGAGCTACAATGAGCAGTTCTTC. The whole variable domain, filled in from reference TRBV15 and TRBJ2-1, reads DAMVIQNPRYQVTQFGKPVTLSCSQTLNHNVMYWYQQKSSQAPKLLFHYYDKDFNNEADTPDNFQSRRPNTSFCFLDIRSPGLGDTAMYLCATSRRGSYNEQFFGPGTRLTVL.

The chain has TRBV28 and TRBJ2-7; TRBD2 might be the D (5 bases). Germline assignment: CDR1 MDHEN and CDR2 SYDVKM. CDR3 size: 13 residues. Trimming pared 3 bases from V and 5 bases from J, leaving 11 bases between. CDR3 amino acids: CASSLDLLDEQYF. CDR3 nucleotides: TGTGCCAGCAGTTTGGACTTATTAGACGAGCAGTACTTC.

J is TRBJ1-4 and V is TRBV7-2, with D unresolved. V lost 1 base, J lost 4 bases, and 4 bases lay in between. In germline, CDR1 is SGHTA, CDR2 FQGNSA. CDR3 length equals 13 residues. The CDR3 coding sequence is TGTGCCAGCAGCTTAGACTTTAATGAAAAACTGTTTTTT. Protein sequence: CASSLDFNEKLFF.

The chain combines TRBV20-1 with TRBJ2-7, with TRBD2 matching over 7 bases. The germline gives CDR1 DFQATT, CDR2 SNEGSKA (reference sequence). The CDR3 totals 15 residues. Germline trimming cut 1 base from V and 6 bases from J; bases unmatched to any gene: 12. CDR3 region: CSARVRTGLRSEQYF. The CDR3 DNA reads TGCAGTGCTAGAGTTCGAACGGGACTAAGAAGCGAGCAGTACTTC.

Only a few counts were recorded for this clonotype. This chain connects TRBV5-6 to TRBJ2-7, with 8 bases aligning to TRBD1. Germline lookup yields CDR1 SGHDT and CDR2 YYEEEE. The CDR3 has 16 residues. V lost 0 bases to trimming and J lost 6 bases; unmatched junction nucleotides: 11. CDR3 region: CASSLGTGTFYVEQYF. DNA for the CDR3: TGTGCCAGCAGCTTGGGGACAGGGACATTCTACGTCGAGCAGTACTTC. The full variable domain, in which reference TRBV5-6 and TRBJ2-7 provide the parts outside the CDR3, is DAGVTQSPTHLIKTRGQQVTLRCSPKSGHDTVSWYQQALGQGPQFIFQYYEEEERQRGNFPDRFSGHQFPNYSSELNVNALLLGDSALYLCASSLGTGTFYVEQYFGPGTRLTVT.

Ten or more counts support this clonotype. The chain employs TRBV15 and TRBJ2-7, with TRBD1 matching 9 bases. The CDR3 loop spans 15 amino acids. From germline, CDR1 is LNHNV and CDR2 YYDKDF (reference sequence). With 0 bases clipped from V and 5 bases from J, the junction kept 5 bases outside the gene matches. As DNA, the CDR3 is TGTGCCACCAGCAGAGACGCCGGACAGGGGAACGAGCAGTACTTC. It specifies CATSRDAGQGNEQYF. The full variable domain, rest sourced from reference TRBV15 and TRBJ2-7, is DAMVIQNPRYQVTQFGKPVTLSCSQTLNHNVMYWYQQKSSQAPKLLFHYYDKDFNNEADTPDNFQSRRPNTSFCFLDIRSPGLGDTAMYLCATSRDAGQGNEQYFGPGTRLTVT.

This clonotype was counted a few times. J is TRBJ2-3 and V is TRBV5-6; D remains ambiguous. Trimming took off 4 bases at V and 2 bases at J, with 20 bases between the two ends. The CDR3 is 17 residues long. The germline CDR1 and CDR2 sequences are SGHDT and YYEEEE. The CDR3 coding sequence is TGTGCCAGCAGCGTCCCATTACTAACAGCAGACACAGATACGCAGTATTTT. This sequence encodes CASSVPLLTADTDTQYF.

This clonotype was seen many times. V and J are TRBV4-2 and TRBJ2-3; 8 nucleotides agree with TRBD2. This CDR3 is built from 16 residues. The junction had 7 bases not matched to a gene; V was cut back by 3 bases and J by 2 bases. CDR1 is LGHNA, CDR2 YNFKEQ, per germline. The CDR3 spells CASSQVGGALTDTQYF. CDR3 coding DNA: TGTGCCAGCAGCCAGGTCGGGGGGGCGCTCACAGATACGCAGTATTTT.

This clonotype was counted a few times. V and J are TRBV29-1 and TRBJ2-5; TRBD1 aligns across 8 bases. V trimming: 7 bases; J trimming: 5 bases; junction bases outside the gene matches: 3. This CDR3 contains 11 residues. The germline CDR1 and CDR2 sequences are SQVTM and ANQGSEA. The CDR3 is CSADRAETQYF. CDR3 bases: TGCAGCGCGGACAGGGCGGAGACCCAGTACTTC.

The chain employs TRBV11-2 and TRBJ2-3, with a weak D call TRBD2 (7 bases). Germline CDR1 is SGHAT and CDR2 is FQNNGV. V lost 5 bases and J lost 6, with 18 bases in between. The CDR3 runs 15 residues. The CDR3 sequence is CASSPTLGGADTQYF. DNA for the CDR3: TGTGCCAGCAGCCCCACGTTGGGGGGGGCGGATACGCAGTATTTT.

This clonotype was detected only a few times. The chain employs TRBV27 and TRBJ2-1; 11 bases agree with TRBD2. The trim removed 5 bases at V and 3 bases at J, leaving 3 bases unmatched. CDR1 and CDR2 (germline): MNHEY, SMNVEV (reference sequence). The CDR3 has 15 amino acids. CDR3: CASSGGLAVYNEQFF. DNA for the CDR3: TGTGCCAGCAGTGGGGGACTAGCGGTCTACAATGAGCAGTTCTTC.

This rearrangement joins TRBV7-7 to TRBJ1-4; TRBD1 agrees at 9 bases. CDR1 and CDR2 (germline): SSHAT, FNYEAQ (reference sequence). The CDR3 has 15 amino acids. V lost 5 bases, J lost 8 bases, and 9 bases stayed unmatched. The CDR3 nucleotides read TGTGCCAGCAGCCCCACACGACAGGGGGGAGAAAAACTGTTTTTT. Protein: CASSPTRQGGEKLFF.

V and J are TRBV4-2 and TRBJ2-7; D is ambiguous. V lost 1 base to trimming and J lost 0 bases, with 10 bases between them. The CDR3 extends over 15 amino acids. The germline gives CDR1 LGHNA, CDR2 YNFKEQ. The CDR3 spells CASSQVAVSSYEQYF. The CDR3 DNA follows: TGTGCCAGCAGCCAAGTGGCGGTCAGCTCCTACGAGCAGTACTTC.

This clonotype showed up many times. Here the CDR3 DNA reads TGTGCCAGCAGCCAGGCATCTCTTGGAGGTGAGCAGTTCTTC. Amino acid sequence: CASSQASLGGEQFF. J is TRBJ2-1 and V is TRBV6-2 or TRBV6-3; D may be TRBD2 (5 bases). V was cut by 6 bases and J by 9 bases, with 18 bases left in between. This CDR3 is 14 amino acids long. Germline lookup yields CDR1 MNHEY and CDR2 SVGEGT.

The chain is built from TRBV11-2 and TRBJ2-5; perhaps TRBD1 as D (6 bases). Per germline, CDR1 SGHAT and CDR2 FQNNGV. V shed 5 bases and J shed 7 bases, with 17 bases lying between them. This CDR3 is built from 14 residues. This CDR3 reads CASSLDTGLGTQYF. The DNA for the CDR3 is TGTGCCAGCAGCCTGGACACAGGGTTGGGGACCCAGTACTTC.

This clonotype was detected many times. The rearrangement links TRBV28 to TRBJ2-6, with D unclear. V lost 3 bases and J 1 base, leaving 13 bases between the germline ends. CDR3 length equals 17 residues. The germline gives CDR1 MDHEN, CDR2 SYDVKM. CDR3 residues: CASSFRPGPSGANVLTF. DNA of the CDR3: TGTGCCAGCAGTTTCCGACCGGGTCCTTCTGGGGCCAACGTCCTGACTTTC. Filled out from reference TRBV28 and TRBJ2-6, the complete variable domain reads DVKVTQSSRYLVKRTGEKVFLECVQDMDHENMFWYRQDPGLGLRLIYFSYDVKMKEKGDIPEGYSVSREKKERFSLILESASTNQTSMYLCASSFRPGPSGANVLTFGAGSRLTVL.

This clonotype was found many times. This sequence joins TRBV28 and TRBJ1-6; no clear D gene. CDR1 and CDR2 (germline): MDHEN, SYDVKM. The length of the CDR3 is 13 residues. V was pared by 5 bases and J by 13 bases, with 15 bases between. The CDR3, as DNA: TGTGCCAGCAGTGGATCCATATCCCTTCCCCTCCACTTT. Translating gives CASSGSISLPLHF.

This clonotype is a singleton in its sample. CDR3 protein: CASSLNAGLAGFTQYF. Here the CDR3 DNA reads TGTGCCAGCAGCTTAAACGCGGGACTAGCGGGATTTACGCAGTATTTT. The chain recombines TRBV7-2 with TRBJ2-3; TRBD2 agrees at 13 bases. V lost 2 bases, J lost 8 bases, and 7 bases stayed unmatched. Looked up from germline, CDR1 is SGHTA and CDR2 is FQGNSA. The CDR3 runs 16 residues. The whole variable domain, remainder taken from reference TRBV7-2 and TRBJ2-3, is GAGVSQSPSNKVTEKGKDVELRCDPISGHTALYWYRQSLGQGLEFLIYFQGNSAPDKSGLPSDRFSAERTGGSVSTLTIQRTQQEDSAVYLCASSLNAGLAGFTQYFGPGTRLTVL.

DNA for the CDR3: TGCAGTGCTAGAGAAAGCGGGGGGGCTTGGGAGACCCAGTACTTC. Amino acids: CSARESGGAWETQYF. This chain connects TRBV20-1 to TRBJ2-5, with TRBD2 matching over 10 bases. The CDR3 is made up of 15 amino acids. CDR1 is DFQATT, CDR2 SNEGSKA, per germline (reference sequence). Trimming at V came to 0 bases and at J to 5 bases, leaving 6 bases not matched to a gene.

The sample holds many counts of this clonotype. The chain has TRBV29-1 and TRBJ2-1, with 7 bases lining up with TRBD1. The CDR3 sequence is 15 residues long. J gave up 1 base and V 4 bases, and 7 bases lay outside the gene matches. From germline, CDR1 is SQVTM and CDR2 ANQGSEA. The CDR3 nucleotides are TGCAGCGTTGCACAGGGGATCGTGTCCTACAATGAGCAGTTCTTC. This translates into CSVAQGIVSYNEQFF.

This clonotype was observed at least ten times. This chain links TRBV3-1 with TRBJ2-1, with 8 nucleotides matching TRBD2. The ends lost 2 bases at V and 9 bases at J; junction bases unmatched: 3. Germline V gene data show CDR1 as LGHDT and CDR2 as YNNKEL (reference sequence). The CDR3 contains 13 residues. CDR3 nucleotide sequence: TGTGCCAGCAGCCAATTCACTAGCGGTGAGCAGTTCTTC. This codes for CASSQFTSGEQFF.